These 30 T cell receptor beta chains were sequenced from one sample in a study of shared T cell receptors in the human thymus. Method: immunoSEQ multiplex PCR; TCRdb's copy keeps in-frame clones and lacks some. Of about 380,000 clones listed, roughly 94% were seen once; the top ten hold around 0.019%. The material sequenced was thymocytes. These receptors came from a human donor.

The chain is built from TRBV12-1 and TRBJ1-1; the listed D gene, TRBD1, was not tested against the DNA. TRBV12-1 is an annotated pseudogene. The CDR3 is 15 residues long. The CDR3 DNA follows: TGTGCCAGCAGCGTACCGGGACAGGGGAACACTGAAGCTTTCTTT. It is translated as CASSVPGQGNTEAFF.

The J gene is TRBJ1-2, the V gene TRBV6-6, with 9 positions matching TRBD1. Germline lookup yields CDR1 MNHNY and CDR2 SVGAGI (reference sequence). This CDR3 is built from 15 residues. V shed 5 bases and J 13 bases; nucleotides not matched to a gene: 17. The CDR3 loop is CASSPGTGQRGGSTF. The CDR3 bases are TGTGCCAGCAGTCCCGGGACAGGGCAACGGGGTGGGAGCACCTTC.

The V call is TRBV27, the J call TRBJ2-7, with a possible D match to TRBD1 (5 bases). The CDR3 is made up of 17 amino acids. CDR1 and CDR2 (germline): MNHEY, SMNVEV (reference sequence). Between the trimmed V and J ends, which lost 1 base and 0 bases, there was a span of 16 bases. CDR3 amino acids: CASSLFKGSTISYEQYF. The CDR3 DNA sequence: TGTGCCAGCAGTTTATTTAAGGGGTCCACAATCTCCTACGAGCAGTACTTC.

This clone was observed a single time. The chain is built from TRBV27 and TRBJ2-7; D uncertain. Germline assignment: CDR1 MNHEY and CDR2 SMNVEV (reference sequence). The CDR3 totals 15 residues. Between the trimmed V and J ends, which lost 4 bases and 4 bases, there was a span of 17 bases. This chain's CDR3 is CASSSRVRSLYEQYF. The CDR3 nucleotides read TGTGCCAGCAGTTCCCGGGTCCGTTCCCTTTACGAGCAGTACTTC.

V is TRBV4-2 and J is TRBJ2-5, with D possibly TRBD2 on 5 matching bases. CDR1 is LGHNA, CDR2 YNFKEQ, per germline. This CDR3 contains 16 residues. Trimming pared 0 bases from V and 5 bases from J, leaving 16 bases between. This CDR3 reads CASSQDLGLAGETQYF. CDR3 DNA sequence: TGTGCCAGCAGCCAAGATCTCGGGCTAGCAGGTGAGACCCAGTACTTC.

The chain has TRBV15 and TRBJ2-2; 10 bases line up with TRBD2. The CDR3 consists of 18 residues. V lost 1 base, J lost 7 bases, and 12 bases stayed unmatched. Germline lookup yields CDR1 LNHNV and CDR2 YYDKDF (reference sequence). The CDR3 DNA is TGTGCCACCAGCAGAGGGGATCAGCGGGAGGGCCGTGGCGGGGAGCTGTTTTTT. It is translated as CATSRGDQREGRGGELFF.

This clone came up a few times. The chain is built from TRBV11-2 and TRBJ2-7, with D uncertain. This CDR3 comprises 18 residues. Germline lookup yields CDR1 SGHAT and CDR2 FQNNGV. V lost 1 base and J 3 bases, leaving 22 bases between the germline ends. The CDR3 DNA reads as TGTGCCAGCAGCTTAGGGCACCGAGGCGCCCGCGACGACTACGAGCAGTACTTC. Protein sequence: CASSLGHRGARDDYEQYF.

The rearrangement links TRBV28 to TRBJ1-4, with a possible D match to TRBD1 (5 bases). The V end was cut by 8 bases, the J end by 7 bases, with 20 bases between. The CDR3 totals 15 residues. Germline V gene sequence: CDR1 MDHEN, CDR2 SYDVKM. The CDR3 region has the DNA TGTGCCAGCCGACCCTCTGGGGGGGACCGTGAAAAACTGTTTTTT. Encoded protein: CASRPSGGDREKLFF.

Here the CDR3 reads CASSDGQGISYEQYF. For the CDR3, the DNA is TGTGCCAGTAGTGACGGACAGGGGATTAGCTACGAGCAGTACTTC. V gene TRBV19 combines with J gene TRBJ2-7, with 9 bases fitting TRBD1. Germline V gives CDR1 LNHDA, CDR2 SQIVND (reference sequence). This CDR3 contains 15 residues. After removal of 5 bases from V and 3 bases from J, the junction contained 8 bases not matched to a gene.

This sequence joins TRBV5-6 and TRBJ2-5; weak D call: TRBD2 (7 bases). Deletions cut 2 bases from V and 5 bases from J, with 13 bases between. The CDR3 runs 14 residues. CDR1 is SGHDT, CDR2 YYEEEE, per germline. The DNA for the CDR3 is TGTGCCAGCAGCTTTTTGGGGGGGCGGGAGACCCAGTACTTC. Translated: CASSFLGGRETQYF.

V and J are TRBV5-6 and TRBJ2-7, with 7 bases fitting TRBD1. This CDR3 comprises 14 residues. The germline V gene has CDR1 SGHDT and CDR2 YYEEEE. V was pared by 1 base and J by 6 bases, with 7 bases of the junction left unmatched. As DNA, the CDR3 is TGTGCCAGCAGCTTGAGTAGGGGGCTGCGCGAGCAGTACTTC. Residues: CASSLSRGLREQYF.

This chain connects TRBV19 to TRBJ2-7; D may correspond to TRBD1 or TRBD2 (5 bases each). The CDR3 sequence is 14 residues long. V lost 6 bases to trimming and J lost 2 bases, with 14 bases between them. Germline V CDR1 and CDR2: LNHDA, SQIVND (reference sequence). Here the CDR3 reads CASRRGPRTYEQYF. In nucleotides, the CDR3 is TGTGCCAGTAGAAGGGGACCTCGAACCTACGAGCAGTACTTC.

The chain has TRBV15 and TRBJ2-7, with D perhaps TRBD1 (5 bases). The CDR3 runs to 16 residues. Looked up from germline, CDR1 is LNHNV and CDR2 is YYDKDF (reference sequence). Trimming removed 1 base from V and 7 bases from J, with 20 bases in between. Here the CDR3 DNA reads TGTGCCACCAGCAGAGCCTCTATGTCGGTCAGGGCGGAGCAGTACTTC. Translated: CATSRASMSVRAEQYF.

This clone was seen only a few times. The chain carries TRBV6-1 and TRBJ1-1, with D unclear. With 4 bases removed from V and 1 base from J, the gap between germline ends came to 4 bases. The CDR3 consists of 12 residues. Per germline, CDR1 MNHNS and CDR2 SASEGT. The CDR3 nucleotides are TGTGCCAGCAGTGGCCAGAACACTGAAGCTTTCTTT. It is translated as CASSGQNTEAFF.

The genes are TRBV2 and TRBJ2-3, with TRBD1 matching over 7 bases. The CDR3 contains 13 residues. The germline gives CDR1 SNHLY, CDR2 FYNNEI. V gave up 7 bases and J gave up 1 base; unmatched junction bases: 2. The CDR3 loop reads CASIDRGTDTQYF. DNA of the CDR3: TGTGCCAGCATCGACAGGGGCACAGATACGCAGTATTTT.

The rearrangement uses TRBV4-1 and TRBJ2-3, with 10 bases that match TRBD2. The junction had 7 bases not matched to a gene; V was cut back by 1 base and J by 3 bases. The V gene's germline CDR1 is MGHRA and CDR2 YSYEKL. This CDR3 spans 17 amino acids. CDR3 loop: CASSQVLGSGRTDTQYF. CDR3 bases: TGCGCCAGCAGCCAAGTCTTGGGTAGCGGGAGGACAGATACGCAGTATTTT.

Here the CDR3 reads CATSRGEGRDDSVSYEQYF. Written as DNA, the CDR3 is TGTGCCACCAGCAGAGGCGAGGGGCGGGACGATTCAGTCTCCTACGAGCAGTACTTC. The V and J genes are TRBV15 and TRBJ2-7; maybe TRBD2 (6 bases). The V end lost 1 base, the J end lost 0 bases, and 22 bases lay between the germline ends. The CDR3 covers 19 residues. CDR1 is LNHNV and CDR2 is YYDKDF in the germline V gene (reference sequence).

This chain links TRBV27 with TRBJ1-6; D gene uncertain. The ends were cut back, 6 bases at V and 5 bases at J, with 14 bases in the middle. Germline loops: CDR1 MNHEY, CDR2 SMNVEV (reference sequence). The CDR3 contains 15 residues. The DNA for the CDR3 is TGTGCCAGCAGGTTCTGGAAAGACAATAATTCACCCCTCCACTTT. This encodes CASRFWKDNNSPLHF.

The V and J genes are TRBV27 and TRBJ2-2; 8 bases map to TRBD1. CDR3 length equals 14 residues. The J segment lost 7 bases and the V segment lost 5 bases, leaving 6 bases of the junction unmatched. The germline V gene encodes CDR1 MNHEY and CDR2 SMNVEV (reference sequence). CDR3 sequence reads: CASSPRTGFGELFF. Here the CDR3 DNA reads TGTGCCAGCAGTCCCAGGACAGGGTTCGGGGAGCTGTTTTTT.

The chain carries TRBV14 and TRBJ2-7; D call uncertain. The germline CDR1 and CDR2 sequences are SGHDN and FVKESK. The CDR3 is made up of 14 amino acids. Trimming pared 1 base from V and 2 bases from J, leaving 9 bases between. CDR3 in amino acids: CASSQAAPAYEQYF. For the CDR3, the DNA is TGTGCCAGCAGCCAAGCTGCGCCCGCCTACGAGCAGTACTTC.

The genes are TRBV7-9 and TRBJ2-5; 9 nucleotides line up with TRBD1. V trimming: 5 bases; J trimming: 2 bases; junction bases outside the gene matches: 12. Germline loops: CDR1 SEHNR, CDR2 FQNEAQ (reference sequence). The CDR3 sequence is 17 residues long. The CDR3 reads CASSHRDRVALQETQYF. In DNA form, the CDR3 reads TGTGCCAGCAGCCACCGGGACAGGGTCGCTTTACAAGAGACCCAGTACTTC.

The CDR3 loop reads CASSEGREAYEQYF. The CDR3 coding sequence is TGCGCCAGCAGTGAAGGGCGGGAGGCCTACGAGCAGTACTTC. The V call is TRBV10-2, the J call TRBJ2-7; 8 bases line up with TRBD2. CDR1 is WSHSY and CDR2 is SAAADI in the germline V gene. Germline trimming cut 3 bases from V and 2 bases from J; bases unmatched to any gene: 3. The CDR3 extends over 14 amino acids.

As DNA, the CDR3 is TGTGCTAGTGGTTTGGAGCCGGGACAGGGGAATTCTATGGTGGGCTACACCTTC. Translated: CASGLEPGQGNSMVGYTF. The J gene is TRBJ1-2, the V gene TRBV12-5, with 10 bases identical to TRBD1. Germline values: CDR1 LGHNT, CDR2 FRNRAP. The J segment lost 8 bases and the V segment lost 1 base, leaving 16 bases of the junction unmatched. The length of the CDR3 is 18 residues.

The J gene is TRBJ2-5, the V gene TRBV25-1, with 11 bases aligning to TRBD2. The end of the DNA fits TRBJ2-7 better, so the J call may be wrong. The CDR3 has 17 amino acids. The germline V gene encodes CDR1 MGHDK and CDR2 SYGVNS. CDR3 sequence reads: CASSDLGLAGGSYEQYF. CDR3 DNA sequence: TGTGCCAGCAGTGACTTAGGGCTAGCGGGGGGATCCTACGAGCAGTACTTC.

This clone showed up just a few times. The chain has TRBV27 and TRBJ1-5; D call uncertain. The CDR3 length is 13 residues. Germline lookup yields CDR1 MNHEY and CDR2 SMNVEV (reference sequence). V lost 5 bases and J 5 bases, leaving 10 bases between the germline ends. The CDR3 DNA sequence: TGTGCCAGCAGTGGGGTTTTTGATCAGCCCCAGCATTTT. Its protein product is CASSGVFDQPQHF.

The chain combines TRBV5-1 with TRBJ2-1, with TRBD1 identical over 10 bases. Germline lookup yields CDR1 SGHRS and CDR2 YFSETQ. The CDR3 sequence is 15 residues long. The V and J ends lost 4 bases and 6 bases, in that order; junction bases with no gene match: 7. In DNA form, the CDR3 reads TGCGCCAGCAGCAAGAGGACAGGGGGAGGCAATGAGCAGTTCTTC. The encoded protein is CASSKRTGGGNEQFF.

Comments on this clone: At one end, the junction sequence differs from germline, possibly due to a read error. The rearrangement uses TRBV30 and TRBJ2-1; 7 bases fit TRBD1. CDR1 is GTSNPN and CDR2 is SVGIG in the germline V gene (reference sequence). The CDR3 spans 17 residues. CDR3 region: CAWHSHDRAYSHNEQFF. CDR3 nucleotide sequence: TGTGCCTGGCACAGTCATGACAGGGCCTACTCCCACAATGAGCAGTTCTTC.

This clone was seen a single time. V usage is TRBV2 and J usage is TRBJ1-1; D not resolved. Deletions cut 7 bases from V and 4 bases from J, with 10 bases between. Germline CDR1 SNHLY, CDR2 FYNNEI. This CDR3 has 12 amino acids. Here the CDR3 reads CASTVGVTEAFF. As DNA, the CDR3 is TGTGCCAGCACCGTCGGGGTCACTGAAGCTTTCTTT.

The genes are TRBV14 and TRBJ2-1, with TRBD2 matching over 12 bases. Losses at the gene ends were 4 bases for V and 2 bases for J; bases not matched to a gene: 3. The V gene's germline CDR1 is SGHDN and CDR2 FVKESK. The CDR3 loop spans 16 amino acids. CDR3 nucleotides: TGTGCCAGCAGCCCCCGGACTAGCGGGACCTACAATGAGCAGTTCTTC. It specifies CASSPRTSGTYNEQFF.

V and J are TRBV4-1 and TRBJ2-7; D gene unclear. The CDR3 length is 13 residues. Trimming cost V 4 bases and J 3 bases, with 10 bases left between them. CDR1 and CDR2 (germline): MGHRA, YSYEKL. Written as DNA, the CDR3 is TGCGCCAGCAGCCCTTTAGTACACTACGAGCAGTACTTC. Translating gives CASSPLVHYEQYF.